The 25 T cell receptor beta chains presented below share a single source sample, sequenced in a study of shared clonotypes between healthy human individuals (dated by TCRdb to 2020 to 2022). Receptors were amplified or captured by the immunoSEQ multiplex PCR assay. TCRdb took this table from immuneACCESS and kept in-frame rearrangements with V and J called. Such tables lack part of the clones; where checked against another copy, unresolved V genes explain under half of the gap, and the rest is unexplained. The sample table shows 2 million to 2.5 million clones, and 92% are seen once. The top ten clonotypes cover 0.3% to 0.4% of the sample. Specimen: naive CD4+ T cells from PBMCs. In the paper's terms, the cell subset or site label means: CD45RA+ positively selected. Every receptor here comes from a man younger than 30 in good health. Some clones in this sample may be carry-over from other donors' samples.

V gene TRBV7-2 combines with J gene TRBJ2-7; D is perhaps TRBD1 (5 bases). V shed 2 bases and J shed 3 bases, with 11 bases lying between them. The CDR3 totals 14 residues. The V gene's germline CDR1 is SGHTA and CDR2 FQGNSA. CDR3 DNA sequence: TGTGCCAGCAGCTTAAGTAGGGGCCGCTACGAGCAGTACTTC. Protein sequence: CASSLSRGRYEQYF. The variable domain in full, completed from reference TRBV7-2 and TRBJ2-7, reads GAGVSQSPSNKVTEKGKDVELRCDPISGHTALYWYRQSLGQGLEFLIYFQGNSAPDKSGLPSDRFSAERTGGSVSTLTIQRTQQEDSAVYLCASSLSRGRYEQYFGPGTRLTVT.

About this clone itself: Different DNA sequences within this sample yield the same CDR3. The chain recombines TRBV27 with TRBJ2-5; D perhaps matches TRBD1 (5 bases). The length of the CDR3 is 13 residues. Deletions cut 3 bases from V and 2 bases from J, with 7 bases between. From germline, CDR1 is MNHEY and CDR2 SMNVEV (reference sequence). CDR3 nucleotide sequence: TGTGCCAGCAGTTTCGCAGGGCAAGAGACCCAGTACTTC. Encoded protein: CASSFAGQETQYF.

The chain recombines TRBV28 with TRBJ1-3; D remains ambiguous. CDR1 is MDHEN and CDR2 is SYDVKM in the germline V gene. The length of the CDR3 is 13 residues. Trimming stripped 9 bases from V and 0 bases from J, with 9 bases between. The CDR3 DNA reads as TGTGCCAGTCTAGAGGACTCTGGAAACACCATATATTTT. Translated, it gives CASLEDSGNTIYF.

V gene TRBV7-8 combines with J gene TRBJ1-5; D unresolved. The V end lost 1 base, the J end lost 4 bases, and 11 bases lay between the germline ends. The CDR3 runs 15 residues. Germline V gene lookup returns CDR1 SGHVS and CDR2 FQNEAQ. CDR3 loop: CASSLVGLTNQPQHF. The DNA for the CDR3 is TGTGCCAGCAGCTTAGTTGGCCTCACGAATCAGCCCCAGCATTTT.

The table lists this clone with a count of one. The chain employs TRBV7-5 and TRBJ2-7; TRBD2 reflects the table's D call only, with no check against the DNA. TRBV7-5 is a pseudogene segment. CDR3 length equals 12 residues. The CDR3 sequence: CARIVGTYEQYF. In DNA form, the CDR3 reads TGTGCCAGAATCGTAGGGACTTACGAGCAGTACTTC.

The chain combines TRBV7-3 with TRBJ2-2; D not resolved. The germline V and J ends were trimmed by 1 base and 6 bases, with 6 bases remaining between them. Germline V gives CDR1 SGHTA, CDR2 FQGTGA. The CDR3 runs to 13 residues. CDR3 bases: TGTGCCAGCAGCTTAAACCCCTCCGGGGAGCTGTTTTTT. It is translated as CASSLNPSGELFF.

This clone has only one observation. The same CDR3 can be traced to other DNA sequences in this sample. The V gene is TRBV5-1, the J gene TRBJ1-3; no reliable D call. This CDR3 contains 15 residues. Per the germline V gene, CDR1 is SGHRS and CDR2 is YFSETQ. The V end lost 4 bases, the J end lost 0 bases, and 11 bases lay between the germline ends. The CDR3 is CASSPTAGSGNTIYF. CDR3 DNA: TGCGCCAGCAGCCCTACAGCCGGCTCTGGAAACACCATATATTTT.

With respect to this clone: Distinct nucleotide sequences in the sample also encode this CDR3. In DNA, the CDR3 is TGTGCCAGCAGCGAGGGGGTTTCTGGAAACACCATATATTTT. Residues: CASSEGVSGNTIYF. The rearrangement links TRBV2 to TRBJ1-3; D possibly corresponds to TRBD1 (6 bases). Germline V gives CDR1 SNHLY, CDR2 FYNNEI. The V end was cut by 6 bases, the J end by 1 base, with 10 bases between. CDR3 length: 14 amino acids.

Points on this clone: This sample includes further DNA sequences coding for the same CDR3. The rearrangement links TRBV7-9 to TRBJ2-7, with a possible D match to TRBD1 (5 bases). The CDR3 sequence is 12 residues long. The V end lost 5 bases, the J end lost 2 bases, and 7 bases lay between the germline ends. Per germline, CDR1 SEHNR and CDR2 FQNEAQ (reference sequence). The DNA of the CDR3 is TGTGCCAGCAGCCTGACAGCCTACGAGCAGTACTTC. This sequence encodes CASSLTAYEQYF.

Notes on this clone: The identical CDR3 is also encoded by other nucleotide sequences in the sample. The chain combines TRBV6-1 with TRBJ1-5; D is undetermined. This CDR3 has 13 residues. Per germline, CDR1 MNHNS and CDR2 SASEGT. V was cut by 4 bases and J by 4 bases, with 8 bases left in between. CDR3 DNA sequence: TGTGCCAGCAGTGTTCGGGGAAATCAGCCCCAGCATTTT. This translates into CASSVRGNQPQHF.

The chain employs TRBV19 and TRBJ1-2, with 8 bases matching TRBD1. J was trimmed by 4 bases and V by 6 bases; bases with no gene match: 16. CDR3 size: 17 residues. CDR1 is LNHDA, CDR2 SQIVND, per germline (reference sequence). CDR3 amino acids: CASRDRARGRDAYGYTF. Written as DNA, the CDR3 is TGTGCCAGTAGGGACCGAGCCAGGGGGCGAGACGCCTATGGCTACACCTTC.

The chain joins TRBV14 to TRBJ2-7; D gene ambiguous. Trimming took 4 bases from V and 9 from J, leaving 13 bases between them. The CDR3 runs 12 residues. In germline, CDR1 is SGHDN, CDR2 FVKESK. Here the CDR3 reads CASSLAANMQYF. DNA of the CDR3: TGTGCCAGCAGCCTCGCAGCAAATATGCAGTACTTC.

The chain employs TRBV28 and TRBJ1-6; D unresolved. The CDR3 totals 15 residues. Trimming removed 7 bases from V and 7 bases from J, with 17 bases in between. Germline lookup yields CDR1 MDHEN and CDR2 SYDVKM. The CDR3 sequence: CASTHRGRKNSPLHF. The CDR3 coding sequence is TGTGCCAGCACACATAGAGGTAGGAAGAATTCACCCCTCCACTTT.

The chain recombines TRBV27 with TRBJ1-5; D gene ambiguous. V was pared by 2 bases and J by 0 bases, with 5 bases between. Per germline, CDR1 MNHEY and CDR2 SMNVEV (reference sequence). The CDR3 consists of 14 residues. CDR3 in DNA: TGTGCCAGCAGTTTAACCCCTAGCAATCAGCCCCAGCATTTT. Its protein product is CASSLTPSNQPQHF.

The chain recombines TRBV11-1 with TRBJ1-5, with D unclear. This CDR3 is 13 amino acids long. Trimming removed 0 bases from V and 3 bases from J, with 3 bases in between. Germline V gives CDR1 SGHAT, CDR2 FQDESV (reference sequence). The CDR3 region is CASSLAPNQPQHF. Written as DNA, the CDR3 is TGTGCCAGCAGCTTAGCTCCCAATCAGCCCCAGCATTTT.

The chain links TRBV2 to TRBJ1-3; D gene ambiguous. Trimming left V 7 bases short and J 4 bases short, with 11 bases between. The CDR3 covers 13 residues. Germline CDR1 reads SNHLY; CDR2 reads FYNNEI. This CDR3 reads CASKSQGGNTIYF. CDR3 in DNA: TGTGCCAGCAAAAGCCAAGGGGGAAACACCATATATTTT.

Comment on this clone: The sample contains more than one DNA sequence encoding this CDR3. The chain links TRBV4-1 to TRBJ1-5; D remains unclear. The length of the CDR3 is 16 residues. CDR1 and CDR2 from the germline V gene are MGHRA and YSYEKL. V was cut by 0 bases and J by 0 bases, with 9 bases left in between. The CDR3 nucleotides read TGCGCCAGCAGCCAAGATTCTGACTATAGCAATCAGCCCCAGCATTTT. It encodes CASSQDSDYSNQPQHF.

The chain uses TRBV27 and TRBJ2-3; TRBD1 aligns across 7 bases. Germline CDR1 and CDR2: MNHEY and SMNVEV (reference sequence). This CDR3 has 16 amino acids. The ends lost 4 bases at V and 4 bases at J; junction bases unmatched: 11. The CDR3 reads CASSSTGYLRADTQYF. The CDR3 nucleotides read TGTGCCAGCAGTTCGACAGGGTACCTCCGAGCAGATACGCAGTATTTT.

The chain carries TRBV2 and TRBJ2-5; tentatively, D is TRBD1 (6 bases). The germline V gene has CDR1 SNHLY and CDR2 FYNNEI. This CDR3 spans 12 amino acids. Trimming removed 8 bases at V and 1 base at J, with 8 bases between. Here the CDR3 DNA reads TGTGCCAGCGACAGGTTCCAAGAGACCCAGTACTTC. As protein: CASDRFQETQYF.

This chain connects TRBV10-3 to TRBJ2-1; 11 positions match TRBD2. The J segment lost 0 bases and the V segment lost 6 bases, leaving 10 bases of the junction unmatched. CDR1 and CDR2 from the germline V gene are ENHRY and SYGVKD. CDR3 length: 18 amino acids. DNA for the CDR3: TGTGCCATCAGGGATAGCGGGAGGGTCGGAAGCTCCTACAATGAGCAGTTCTTC. Translated: CAIRDSGRVGSSYNEQFF.

The chain has TRBV27 and TRBJ1-2, with a weak D call TRBD1 (5 bases). Trimming cost V 4 bases and J 0 bases, with 21 bases left between them. The CDR3 consists of 18 residues. Germline V gene sequence: CDR1 MNHEY, CDR2 SMNVEV (reference sequence). This chain's CDR3 is CASSSYPGPSSANYGYTF. The CDR3 nucleotides are TGTGCCAGCAGTTCCTATCCGGGACCCTCTAGTGCTAACTATGGCTACACCTTC.

The CDR3 region is CASSGMAGTNTEAFF. As DNA, the CDR3 is TGCGCCAGCAGCGGCATGGCAGGGACCAACACTGAAGCTTTCTTT. The chain couples TRBV5-1 to TRBJ1-1, with D tentatively TRBD1 (5 bases). The germline CDR1 and CDR2 sequences are SGHRS and YFSETQ. The V end lost 4 bases, the J end lost 2 bases, and 15 bases lay between the germline ends. The CDR3 contains 15 residues.

Only one count was recorded for this clone. J is TRBJ2-1 and V is TRBV19; D is possibly TRBD2 (6 bases). The CDR3 runs to 15 residues. The ends were cut back, 3 bases at V and 3 bases at J, with 12 bases in the middle. CDR1 and CDR2 from the germline V gene are LNHDA and SQIVND (reference sequence). CDR3 coding DNA: TGTGCCAGTAGTATGGGTACCGGGGGCTACAATGAGCAGTTCTTC. Protein product: CASSMGTGGYNEQFF. Filled out from reference TRBV19 and TRBJ2-1, the complete variable domain reads DGGITQSPKYLFRKEGQNVTLSCEQNLNHDAMYWYRQDPGQGLRLIYYSQIVNDFQKGDIAEGYSVSREKKESFPLTVTSAQKNPTAFYLCASSMGTGGYNEQFFGPGTRLTVL.

The rearrangement joins TRBV9 to TRBJ1-3, with 9 bases lining up with TRBD1. The length of the CDR3 is 15 residues. CDR1 is SGDLS and CDR2 is YYNGEE in the germline V gene. The V and J ends lost 2 bases and 4 bases, in that order; junction bases with no gene match: 4. CDR3: CASSVGTGLGNTIYF. The CDR3 DNA reads TGTGCCAGCAGCGTCGGGACAGGGTTAGGAAACACCATATATTTT.

The rearrangement uses TRBV7-9 and TRBJ1-1; unclear D gene. CDR1 is SEHNR and CDR2 is FQNEAQ in the germline V gene (reference sequence). This CDR3 comprises 16 residues. V shed 0 bases and J shed 0 bases, with 11 bases lying between them. CDR3 in DNA: TGTGCCAGCAGCTTAGCGAGCCCACAGATGAACACTGAAGCTTTCTTT. This codes for CASSLASPQMNTEAFF. The full variable domain, its missing parts supplied by reference TRBV7-9 and TRBJ1-1, is DTGVSQNPRHKITKRGQNVTFRCDPISEHNRLYWYRQTLGQGPEFLTYFQNEAQLEKSRLLSDRFSAERPKGSFSTLEIQRTEQGDSAMYLCASSLASPQMNTEAFFGQGTRLTVV.